The 29 T cell receptor beta chains below were found in one sample sequenced in a study of blood T cell repertoires in COVID-19. Measured with immunoSEQ multiplex PCR; TCRdb has only the in-frame clones, and not every one. The sample records about 190,000 clones, 65% to 85% being singletons. The sample taken for sequencing was PBMCs or T cells enriched from blood (not recorded which). Receptors were obtained from a woman aged 30 to 39 who had recovered from COVID-19.

This clone was picked up a small number of times. V gene TRBV28 combines with J gene TRBJ1-2; 8 nucleotides match TRBD1. CDR1 MDHEN and CDR2 SYDVKM come from the germline V gene. V dropped 3 bases and J dropped 5; count of bases not matched to a gene: 5. CDR3 size: 14 residues. The CDR3 sequence is CASSLSDREYGYTF. Here the CDR3 DNA reads TGTGCCAGCAGTTTGTCGGACAGGGAATATGGCTACACCTTC.

This clone occurred once. CDR3 sequence: CSASPASTGSGQPQHF. CDR3 sequence (DNA): TGCAGTGCTAGTCCGGCCTCAACAGGTAGCGGTCAGCCCCAGCATTTT. This chain connects TRBV20-1 to TRBJ1-5, with D perhaps TRBD1 (5 bases). V shed 3 bases and J shed 6 bases, with 21 bases lying between them. Germline CDR1 reads DFQATT; CDR2 reads SNEGSKA (reference sequence). The CDR3 runs to 16 residues.

A single count supports this clone. The chain recombines TRBV10-3 with TRBJ2-7; tentative D call: TRBD1 (6 bases). Between the trimmed V and J ends, which lost 4 bases and 0 bases, there was a span of 10 bases. There are 14 residues in the CDR3. Germline V CDR1 and CDR2: ENHRY, SYGVKD. For the CDR3, the DNA is TGTGCCATCAGTGCTCAGGACAGCTCCTACGAGCAGTACGTC. This codes for CAISAQDSSYEQYV.

The chain carries TRBV12-3 or TRBV12-4 and TRBJ2-5, with 7 nucleotides matching TRBD1. The CDR3 length is 13 residues. V lost 7 bases to trimming and J lost 4 bases; unmatched junction nucleotides: 6. In nucleotides, the CDR3 is TGTGCCAGCACCGAACAGGGGCGAGAGACCCAGTACTTC. Amino acid sequence: CASTEQGRETQYF.

V is TRBV10-2 and J is TRBJ2-2; the match to TRBD2 covers 11 bases. J was trimmed by 8 bases and V by 6 bases; bases with no gene match: 8. The CDR3 sequence is 15 residues long. Germline values: CDR1 WSHSY, CDR2 SAAADI. The CDR3 sequence: CASRGTSGVAGELFF. For the CDR3, the DNA is TGCGCCAGCAGGGGGACTAGCGGAGTCGCGGGGGAGCTGTTTTTT.

CDR3 in DNA: TGTGCCAGCAGTGACCGGACAGGGGGCTTTGACCCTGAAGCTTTCTTT. It encodes CASSDRTGGFDPEAFF. The V and J genes are TRBV25-1 and TRBJ1-1; the match to TRBD1 covers 11 bases. V was pared by 3 bases and J by 6 bases, with 9 bases of the junction left unmatched. Per germline, CDR1 MGHDK and CDR2 SYGVNS. CDR3 length equals 16 residues.

The rearrangement joins TRBV28 to TRBJ1-1, with D possibly TRBD1 on 5 matching bases. Germline loops: CDR1 MDHEN, CDR2 SYDVKM. This CDR3 is 16 amino acids long. V lost 6 bases and J 3 bases, leaving 20 bases between the germline ends. CDR3 region: CASSPHRQGRDTEAFF. Written as DNA, the CDR3 is TGTGCCAGCAGCCCCCACCGGCAGGGCCGGGACACTGAAGCTTTCTTT.

Turning to this clone: The same CDR3 arises from other DNA sequences in this sample as well. V usage is TRBV19 and J usage is TRBJ1-1; TRBD1 is a possible D gene (6 bases). The ends were cut back, 5 bases at V and 2 bases at J, with 12 bases in the middle. Germline V CDR1 and CDR2: LNHDA, SQIVND (reference sequence). CDR3 size: 14 residues. The CDR3 region is CASSEPGHNTEAFF. The DNA for the CDR3 is TGTGCCAGTAGTGAACCGGGACATAACACTGAAGCTTTCTTT.

The sample holds a few counts of this clone. The chain is built from TRBV29-1 and TRBJ1-3, with TRBD1 identical over 7 bases. V lost 7 bases to trimming and J lost 0 bases; unmatched junction nucleotides: 3. The CDR3 length is 13 residues. Germline loops: CDR1 SQVTM, CDR2 ANQGSEA. The CDR3 region has the DNA TGCAGCGCGACAGGGAGCTCTGGAAACACCATATATTTT. Residues: CSATGSSGNTIYF. Supplemented by reference TRBV29-1 and TRBJ1-3, the full variable domain reads SAVISQKPSRDICQRGTSLTIQCQVDSQVTMMFWYRQQPGQSLTLIATANQGSEATYESGFVIDKFPISRPNLTFSTLTVSNMSPEDSSIYLCSATGSSGNTIYFGEGSWLTVV.

This clone was seen just once. This chain joins TRBV7-9 and TRBJ1-1; the D gene is possibly TRBD1 (6 bases). Germline CDR1 and CDR2: SEHNR and FQNEAQ (reference sequence). CDR3 size: 16 residues. Trimming stripped 5 bases from V and 0 bases from J, with 16 bases between. CDR3 region: CASSPAGGRLNTEAFF. CDR3 sequence (DNA): TGTGCCAGCAGCCCGGCCGGGGGGCGGTTGAACACTGAAGCTTTCTTT.

A remark on this clone: Other DNA variants within this sample encode the same CDR3. The chain carries TRBV12-3 or TRBV12-4 and TRBJ1-1; D unclear. The CDR3 runs 13 residues. V lost 1 base and J 0 bases, leaving 3 bases between the germline ends. CDR3 region: CASSLVMNTEAFF. The CDR3 DNA sequence: TGTGCCAGCAGTTTAGTTATGAACACTGAAGCTTTCTTT.

J is TRBJ2-1 and V is TRBV11-1; 9 nucleotides match TRBD1. The J segment lost 6 bases and the V segment lost 6 bases, leaving 9 bases of the junction unmatched. The CDR3 sequence is 15 residues long. Germline V gene lookup returns CDR1 SGHAT and CDR2 FQDESV (reference sequence). CDR3 bases: TGTGCCAGCAGTCTCGCACGGGACAGGGCCAATGAGCAGTTCTTC. Residues: CASSLARDRANEQFF.

The chain is built from TRBV19 and TRBJ2-5, with D possibly TRBD2 on 6 matching bases. The V and J ends lost 6 bases and 4 bases respectively, with 12 bases between them. CDR1 is LNHDA, CDR2 SQIVND, per germline (reference sequence). The CDR3 has 13 amino acids. CDR3 amino acids: CASRPSGGETQYF. CDR3 sequence (DNA): TGTGCCAGTAGGCCCTCCGGGGGAGAGACCCAGTACTTC.

The gene calls are TRBV6-5 and TRBJ2-3; unclear D gene. Germline V CDR1 and CDR2: MNHEY, SVGAGI. The CDR3 consists of 11 residues. V lost 10 bases to trimming and J lost 1 base, with 6 bases between them. The CDR3 reads CATRGTDTQYF. The CDR3 DNA reads as TGTGCCACCCGCGGCACAGATACGCAGTATTTT.

The count of this clone is one. V and J are TRBV28 and TRBJ1-5; D is unclear. Germline V gene data show CDR1 as MDHEN and CDR2 as SYDVKM. Trimming left V 6 bases short and J 5 bases short, with 20 bases between. The CDR3 loop spans 16 amino acids. In nucleotides, the CDR3 is TGTGCCAGCAGAAGCCGCCCGGTCAGTGCGGATCAGCCCCAGCATTTT. Translated, it gives CASRSRPVSADQPQHF.

The chain links TRBV10-2 to TRBJ2-7; 11 positions agree with TRBD1. The CDR3 is made up of 13 amino acids. J was trimmed by 0 bases and V by 10 bases; bases with no gene match: 2. Germline CDR1 and CDR2: WSHSY and SAAADI. CDR3 in amino acids: CATGTGGSYEQYV. The CDR3 nucleotides are TGCGCCACCGGGACAGGGGGCTCCTACGAGCAGTACGTC.

The chain has TRBV3-1 (or the pseudogene TRBV3-2) and TRBJ2-1; D perhaps matches TRBD2 (5 bases). Germline CDR1 and CDR2: LGHDT and YNNKEL (reference sequence). The CDR3 sequence is 19 residues long. V lost 1 base to trimming and J lost 0 bases, with 19 bases between them. This chain's CDR3 is CASSQAGLGRSNSYNEQFF. CDR3 coding DNA: TGTGCCAGCAGCCAAGCGGGATTGGGCAGGTCGAACTCCTACAATGAGCAGTTCTTC.

This clone was picked up a small number of times. V and J are TRBV7-9 and TRBJ1-1; D gene ambiguous. The germline CDR1 and CDR2 sequences are SEHNR and FQNEAQ (reference sequence). Trimming shortened V by 3 bases and J by 1 base, and 6 bases separated the two germline ends. The CDR3 is 13 residues long. The CDR3 loop is CASSFSKNTEAFF. The CDR3 DNA sequence: TGTGCCAGCAGCTTTAGCAAGAACACTGAAGCTTTCTTT.

The gene calls are TRBV11-2 and TRBJ1-2, with 9 bases fitting TRBD1. The germline gives CDR1 SGHAT, CDR2 FQNNGV. V lost 4 bases to trimming and J lost 4 bases; unmatched junction nucleotides: 7. The CDR3 runs to 15 residues. The CDR3 DNA is TGTGCCAGCAGCTCAGGACAGGGGAGGGGCTATGGCTACACCTTC. Protein: CASSSGQGRGYGYTF.

The chain joins TRBV2 to TRBJ1-2; D not certain. V was cut by 10 bases and J by 4 bases, with 16 bases left in between. Germline CDR1 reads SNHLY; CDR2 reads FYNNEI. The CDR3 runs to 13 residues. CDR3 amino acids: CATRWSQSYGYTF. The CDR3 DNA reads TGTGCCACCAGGTGGAGTCAGAGCTATGGCTACACCTTC. The variable domain in full, with the rest retrieved from reference TRBV2 and TRBJ1-2, is EPEVTQTPSHQVTQMGQEVILRCVPISNHLYFYWYRQILGQKVEFLVSFYNNEISEKSEIFDDQFSVERPDGSNFTLKIRSTKLEDSAMYFCATRWSQSYGYTFGSGTRLTVV.

The genes are TRBV20-1 and TRBJ2-7, with D possibly being TRBD1 (5 bases). The germline V gene encodes CDR1 DFQATT and CDR2 SNEGSKA (reference sequence). The CDR3 runs 10 residues. Trimming removed 3 bases at V and 7 bases at J, with 7 bases between. As DNA, the CDR3 is TGCAGTGCTAGTAGGGGTGAGCAGTACTTC. Protein product: CSASRGEQYF.

V gene TRBV3-1 (or the pseudogene TRBV3-2) combines with J gene TRBJ1-2; D call uncertain. CDR1 and CDR2 (germline): LGHDT, YNNKEL (reference sequence). This CDR3 region has 15 residues. The germline V and J ends were trimmed by 0 bases and 5 bases, with 13 bases remaining between them. CDR3 in amino acids: CASSQEFQVRYGYTF. The CDR3 coding sequence is TGTGCCAGCAGCCAAGAATTTCAGGTCAGATATGGCTACACCTTC.

This chain joins TRBV30 and TRBJ1-6; TRBD1 might be the D (5 bases). CDR1 GTSNPN and CDR2 SVGIG come from the germline V gene (reference sequence). V shed 2 bases and J shed 10 bases, with 12 bases lying between them. The CDR3 loop spans 13 amino acids. The CDR3 loop reads CAWSPPGNSPLHF. CDR3 DNA: TGTGCCTGGAGTCCACCAGGGAACTCACCCCTCCACTTT. Complete variable domain (other parts from reference TRBV30 and TRBJ1-6): SQTIHQWPATLVQPVGSPLSLECTVEGTSNPNLYWYRQAAGRGLQLLFYSVGIGQISSEVPQNLSASRPQDRQFILSSKKLLLSDSGFYLCAWSPPGNSPLHFGNGTRLTVT.

The V call is TRBV28, the J call TRBJ1-1; D may be TRBD1 (6 bases). Germline-derived CDR1 and CDR2 are MDHEN and SYDVKM. The germline V and J ends were trimmed by 3 bases and 1 base, with 9 bases remaining between them. This CDR3 contains 14 residues. The CDR3 sequence: CASSFQDRNTEAFF. CDR3 sequence (DNA): TGTGCCAGCAGTTTCCAGGACAGGAACACTGAAGCTTTCTTT.

The chain links TRBV2 to TRBJ1-2; 9 bases fit TRBD1. Germline trimming cut 1 base from V and 6 bases from J; bases unmatched to any gene: 6. Germline V gives CDR1 SNHLY, CDR2 FYNNEI. The CDR3 is 15 residues long. CDR3 sequence reads: CASSEGHRGQDGYTF. The CDR3 DNA reads as TGTGCCAGCAGTGAAGGGCACAGGGGGCAAGATGGCTACACCTTC.

The rearrangement links TRBV29-1 to TRBJ1-1; 7 bases are shared with TRBD1. This CDR3 spans 14 amino acids. Germline V CDR1 and CDR2: SQVTM, ANQGSEA. V dropped 4 bases and J dropped 5; count of bases not matched to a gene: 10. CDR3 sequence: CSVGQGWRPTEAFF. CDR3 DNA sequence: TGCAGCGTTGGACAGGGTTGGAGGCCGACTGAAGCTTTCTTT.

V is TRBV19 and J is TRBJ2-3, with D perhaps TRBD1 (6 bases). The CDR3 is made up of 16 amino acids. The V gene lost 4 bases and the J gene lost 2 bases, with 16 bases spanning the gap. Germline V gene sequence: CDR1 LNHDA, CDR2 SQIVND (reference sequence). CDR3 residues: CASSTPQGDDTDTQYF. The CDR3 coding sequence is TGTGCCAGTAGTACGCCACAGGGAGATGACACAGATACGCAGTATTTT.

In nucleotides, the CDR3 is TGCGCCAGCAGCTTGAGTGCGGGACAGGCCACAGATACGCAGTATTTT. Protein product: CASSLSAGQATDTQYF. The rearrangement uses TRBV5-1 and TRBJ2-3; 8 bases align to TRBD1. J gave up 2 bases and V 1 base, and 6 bases lay outside the gene matches. The CDR3 extends over 16 amino acids. Germline V gene data show CDR1 as SGHRS and CDR2 as YFSETQ.

This chain joins TRBV19 and TRBJ2-2; no clear D. Trimming stripped 3 bases from V and 6 bases from J, with 5 bases between. CDR1 LNHDA and CDR2 SQIVND come from the germline V gene (reference sequence). The CDR3 contains 12 residues. CDR3 loop: CASSIPAGELFF. CDR3 nucleotide sequence: TGTGCCAGTAGTATCCCCGCCGGGGAGCTGTTTTTT.